These 30 T cell receptor beta chains share one sample of origin, sequenced in a study of Tregs in tolerant kidney transplant recipients. Here immunoSEQ multiplex PCR was the method, and the copy in TCRdb shows in-frame clones only, minus some. The sample data list about 48,000 clones. Source: CD4+ T cells from blood, taken before the transplant. All receptors come from a human donor who received a combined kidney and bone marrow transplant.

As regards this clone: The read terminates 3 residues before the CDR3 end, so the remaining end is supplied by the germline J gene. V is TRBV19 and J is TRBJ2-7, with D perhaps TRBD1 (5 bases). Trimming removed 5 bases at V and 5 bases at J, with 16 bases between. The CDR3 spans 14 residues. CDR1 and CDR2 from the germline V gene are LNHDA and SQIVND (reference sequence). Partial CDR3 DNA: TGTGCCAGTAGTGCTGGTCAGGGTGGGGACGAG. Translation: CASSAGQGGDE. Given in full, the CDR3 is CASSAGQGGDEQYF.

Of note for this clone: The read ends 3 residues shy of where the CDR3 ends; the end is completed using the germline J gene. The V and J genes are TRBV6-2 or TRBV6-3 and TRBJ1-5; maybe TRBD1 (6 bases). Germline V gene data show CDR1 as MNHEY and CDR2 as SVGEGT. The CDR3 covers 12 residues. The V gene lost 6 bases and the J gene lost 6 bases, with 9 bases spanning the gap. The DNA read from the CDR3 is TGTGCCAGCAGACAGGGCGGTCAGCCC. Protein: CASRQGGQP. The CDR3, in full, reads CASRQGGQPQHF.

With regard to this clone: The read falls 3 residues short of the CDR3 end, and the missing part is taken from the germline J gene. V usage is TRBV19 and J usage is TRBJ2-2; D is undetermined. CDR3 length: 16 amino acids. The germline V gene encodes CDR1 LNHDA and CDR2 SQIVND (reference sequence). With 0 bases removed from V and 3 bases from J, the gap between germline ends came to 11 bases. CDR3 DNA (partial): TGTGCCAGTAGTATAGAGGGCAAGTGGGACACCGGGGAG. It specifies CASSIEGKWDTGE. The CDR3 as a whole reads CASSIEGKWDTGELFF.

Comments on this clone: From the germline J gene comes the end of the CDR3, since the read stops 3 residues before it. The chain links TRBV18 to TRBJ2-5; TRBD1 is a possible D gene (5 bases). The germline gives CDR1 KGHSH, CDR2 LQKENI. V was cut by 4 bases and J by 2 bases, with 8 bases left in between. CDR3 length: 13 residues. CDR3: CASSQGLQETQYF. The sequenced part of the CDR3 DNA is TGTGCCAGCTCACAGGGGTTACAAGAGACC.

Regarding this clone: The read terminates 3 residues ahead of where the CDR3 ends, so the germline J gene completes it. The chain recombines TRBV10-1 with TRBJ2-7; 14 bases match TRBD2. Per germline, CDR1 WNHNN and CDR2 SYGVQD (reference sequence). The V segment lost 6 bases and the J segment 2 bases; nucleotides outside the gene matches: 6. CDR3 length: 16 residues. The CDR3 reads CASSDGLAGGTYEQYF. The part of the CDR3 DNA that was read is TGCGCCAGCAGCGATGGACTAGCGGGAGGAACCTACGAG.

Concerning this clone itself: The CDR3 end falls 3 residues outside the read, so it is completed with the germline J gene. V gene TRBV6-1 combines with J gene TRBJ1-2; TRBD1 is a possible D gene (5 bases). CDR3 size: 14 residues. Germline V gene lookup returns CDR1 MNHNS and CDR2 SASEGT. The CDR3 here is CASSAPGEPRGYTF. CDR3 DNA, as far as it was read: TGTGCCAGCAGTGCCCCGGGGGAACCGAGGGGC.

Regarding this clone: The read ends 3 residues shy of where the CDR3 ends; the end is completed using the germline J gene. J is TRBJ1-4 and V is TRBV29-1, with D uncertain. This CDR3 contains 11 residues. V was cut by 3 bases and J by 8 bases, with 7 bases left in between. CDR1 SQVTM and CDR2 ANQGSEA come from the germline V gene. CDR3 protein: CSVDQGEKLFF. The DNA read from the CDR3 is TGCAGCGTTGACCAAGGGGAAAAA.

Points on this clone: The sequence runs out 3 residues before the end of the CDR3; the remainder is reconstructed from the germline J gene. The chain uses TRBV7-9 and TRBJ1-1; maybe TRBD1 (5 bases). CDR3 length equals 14 residues. V was pared by 6 bases and J by 5 bases, with 16 bases between. CDR1 is SEHNR, CDR2 FQNEAQ, per germline (reference sequence). The DNA read from the CDR3 is TGTGCCAGCAGAACTCAGGGCCGGACGACTGAA. It codes for CASRTQGRTTE. The entire CDR3 protein reads CASRTQGRTTEAFF.

Details on this clone: Sequencing ends 3 residues short of the CDR3 end; the germline J gene provides the rest. The chain has TRBV11-2 and TRBJ2-3; D is possibly TRBD2 (6 bases). Germline lookup yields CDR1 SGHAT and CDR2 FQNNGV. V was clipped by 3 bases and J by 4 bases, with 14 bases between them. The length of the CDR3 is 15 residues. The CDR3 DNA, read in part, is TGTGCCAGCAGCTTTTTAAACGGGGGAGCAGATACG. Protein product: CASSFLNGGADT. The complete CDR3 reads CASSFLNGGADTQYF.

For this clone: The CDR3 end is not reached by the read, which stops 3 residues before it; the germline J gene fills it in. The genes are TRBV7-2 and TRBJ2-2; maybe TRBD2 (5 bases). This CDR3 contains 14 residues. The ends were cut back, 4 bases at V and 5 bases at J, with 11 bases in the middle. Germline CDR1 reads SGHTA; CDR2 reads FQGNSA. The CDR3 DNA, read in part, is TGTGCCAGCAGCTCCCCGGGGTTTACCGGGGAG. Amino acid sequence: CASSSPGFTGE. The complete CDR3 reads CASSSPGFTGELFF.

As to this clone: The read ends 3 residues early relative to the CDR3; the germline J gene fills the gap. The chain links TRBV2 to TRBJ1-1; D possibly corresponds to TRBD1 (5 bases). V lost 8 bases, J lost 3 bases, and 16 bases lay in between. The CDR3 totals 14 residues. CDR1 and CDR2 (germline): SNHLY, FYNNEI. CDR3 DNA (partial): TGTGCCAGCGGGGGGGAGTGGGTGGACACTGAA. The encoded protein is CASGGEWVDTE. The whole CDR3 region reads CASGGEWVDTEAFF.

For this clone: The read finishes 3 residues shy of the CDR3 end, and the germline J gene is used to complete it. The chain uses TRBV6-2 or TRBV6-3 and TRBJ2-5; TRBD2 agrees at 7 bases. Germline V gene data show CDR1 as MNHEY and CDR2 as SVGEGT. Trimming cost V 2 bases and J 5 bases; bases outside gene matches: 8. This CDR3 is built from 15 residues. This CDR3 is CASSYPAPGGETQYF. The CDR3 DNA, read in part, is TGTGCCAGCAGTTACCCTGCCCCCGGGGGGGAGACC.

Points on this clone: Coverage ceases 3 residues before the CDR3 finishes, and the germline J gene fills in the end. This chain uses TRBV6-4 with TRBJ2-3, with 7 bases lining up with TRBD2. CDR1 MRHNA and CDR2 SNTAGT come from the germline V gene. The CDR3 is made up of 14 amino acids. V trimming: 3 bases; J trimming: 7 bases; junction bases outside the gene matches: 7. The CDR3 loop is CASSEAGEGYTQYF. The part of the CDR3 DNA that was read is TGTGCCAGCAGTGAGGCGGGAGAAGGCTATACG.

As regards this clone: The CDR3 goes on 3 residues after the read ends, and that part is filled in from the germline J gene. The chain uses TRBV5-6 and TRBJ2-3; the match to TRBD1 covers 7 bases. This CDR3 is 14 amino acids long. Per germline, CDR1 SGHDT and CDR2 YYEEEE. With V trimmed by 2 bases and J by 6 bases, 6 bases remained unmatched. The CDR3 protein is CASSLLQGSDTQYF. Partial CDR3 DNA: TGTGCCAGCAGCTTATTACAGGGGAGCGATACG.

For this clone: The observed sequence ends 3 residues before the CDR3 terminus, with the missing tail filled in from the germline J gene. This chain uses TRBV18 with TRBJ1-1; D may be TRBD1 (5 bases). The CDR3 spans 15 residues. CDR1 KGHSH and CDR2 LQKENI come from the germline V gene. Trimming took 1 base from V and 0 from J, leaving 9 bases between them. Incomplete CDR3 DNA: TGTGCCAGCTCACCACAAGCGGGGGTGAACACTGAA. As protein: CASSPQAGVNTE. The full CDR3 protein reads CASSPQAGVNTEAFF.

Comment on this clone: The read ends 3 residues before the CDR3 terminus; that terminus is restored from the germline J gene. The chain couples TRBV6-2 or TRBV6-3 to TRBJ2-7; TRBD1 might be the D (5 bases). The V and J ends lost 2 bases and 2 bases respectively, with 7 bases between them. CDR1 MNHEY and CDR2 SVGEGT come from the germline V gene. This CDR3 contains 13 residues. The covered CDR3 bases are TGTGCCAGCAGTTACGGGGCAGCCTACGAG. Its translation: CASSYGAAYE. The entire CDR3 sequence reads CASSYGAAYEQYF.

Notes on this clone: The CDR3 end falls 3 residues outside the read, so it is completed with the germline J gene. The chain employs TRBV29-1 and TRBJ2-7, with 10 bases lining up with TRBD2. Unmatched junction bases numbered 6, after V lost 4 bases and J lost 0 bases. This CDR3 spans 15 amino acids. Per the germline V gene, CDR1 is SQVTM and CDR2 is ANQGSEA. The CDR3 spells CSVGRTSGLSYEQYF. CDR3 DNA, as far as it was read: TGCAGCGTTGGGCGGACTAGCGGTCTCTCCTACGAG.

Notes on this clone: The CDR3 goes on 3 residues after the read ends, and that part is filled in from the germline J gene. V and J are TRBV7-9 and TRBJ1-3, with 8 nucleotides matching TRBD1. Trimming took 1 base from V and 5 from J; bases not matched to a gene: 1. The germline gives CDR1 SEHNR, CDR2 FQNEAQ (reference sequence). The CDR3 spans 14 residues. The CDR3 sequence: CASSLGTGRNTIYF. CDR3 DNA, as far as it was read: TGTGCCAGCAGCTTAGGGACAGGGCGAAACACC.

To note about this clone: The observed sequence ends 3 residues before the CDR3 terminus, with the missing tail filled in from the germline J gene. The rearrangement joins TRBV6-2 or TRBV6-3 to TRBJ2-1; the D gene is possibly TRBD2 (6 bases). Looked up from germline, CDR1 is MNHEY and CDR2 is SVGEGT. V was shortened by 6 bases and J by 4 bases, with 22 bases between the two germline ends. The CDR3 spans 17 residues. CDR3 DNA, as far as it was read: TGTGCCAGCAGCCCCCGCGGACTACGCGATAGGTACAATGAG. Translation gives CASSPRGLRDRYNE. The entire CDR3 protein is CASSPRGLRDRYNEQFF.

As concerns this clone: Germline and junction disagree at one end, which may indicate a read error. The read ends 3 residues before the CDR3 terminus; that terminus is restored from the germline J gene. The rearrangement uses TRBV7-9 and TRBJ1-1, with D uncertain. The CDR3 runs to 12 residues. Germline values: CDR1 SEHNR, CDR2 FQNEAQ (reference sequence). The sequenced part of the CDR3 DNA is TGTGCCAGCGGCTTGAGGGCCACTGAA. This translates into CASGLRATE. The entire CDR3 is CASGLRATEAFF.

About this clone: The CDR3 goes on 3 residues after the read ends, and that part is filled in from the germline J gene. J is TRBJ1-1 and V is TRBV6-2 or TRBV6-3, with D perhaps matching TRBD1 (5 bases). Trimming stripped 2 bases from V and 3 bases from J, with 7 bases between. This CDR3 contains 13 residues. Germline assignment: CDR1 MNHEY and CDR2 SVGEGT. The CDR3 is CASSYRGDTEAFF. Incomplete CDR3 DNA: TGTGCCAGCAGTTACAGAGGGGACACTGAA.

Points on this clone: The DNA ends 3 residues before the CDR3 does, and the rest of the CDR3 is filled in from the germline J gene. V usage is TRBV6-4 and J usage is TRBJ2-3; 9 positions match TRBD2. Germline CDR1 MRHNA, CDR2 SNTAGT. V was clipped by 5 bases and J by 2 bases; unmatched bases: 2. This CDR3 is 14 amino acids long. The sequenced CDR3 bases are TGTGCCAGCAGTTGGACTAGCGACACAGATACG. Its protein is CASSWTSDTDT. The whole CDR3 sequence is CASSWTSDTDTQYF.

To note about this clone: The read falls 3 residues short of the CDR3 end, and the missing part is taken from the germline J gene. The chain links TRBV29-1 to TRBJ1-1; D may be TRBD1 (5 bases). The V end lost 7 bases, the J end lost 6 bases, and 12 bases lay between the germline ends. CDR1 and CDR2 (germline): SQVTM, ANQGSEA. The CDR3 runs to 11 residues. The sequenced CDR3 bases are TGCAGCGGAGATCGGGGGGCTGAA. Translation: CSGDRGAE. The entire CDR3 protein is CSGDRGAEAFF.

Points on this clone: The read is 3 residues too short to cover the CDR3 end, so that end is filled in from the germline J gene. The chain carries TRBV19 and TRBJ2-6; no firm D call. Germline CDR1 reads LNHDA; CDR2 reads SQIVND (reference sequence). Trimming left V 6 bases short and J 4 bases short, with 4 bases between. This CDR3 region has 12 residues. CDR3 DNA, as far as it was read: TGTGCCAGTAGCCCAGGGGCCAACGTC. Translation gives CASSPGANV. In full, the CDR3 is CASSPGANVLTF.

Notes on this clone: From the germline J gene comes the end of the CDR3, since the read stops 3 residues before it. The chain uses TRBV7-2 and TRBJ2-1; D unresolved. The germline CDR1 and CDR2 sequences are SGHTA and FQGNSA. The germline V and J ends were trimmed by 0 bases and 8 bases, with 8 bases remaining between them. The CDR3 loop spans 13 amino acids. The CDR3 protein is CASSLALRDEQFF. The part of the CDR3 DNA that was read is TGTGCCAGCAGCTTAGCCCTTCGGGATGAG.

A remark on this clone: The CDR3 extends 3 residues past the end of the read, so its final part is completed from the germline J gene. The chain employs TRBV29-1 and TRBJ2-3, with no clear D. V dropped 1 base and J dropped 2 bases, with 4 bases sitting between them. CDR3 length equals 12 residues. Germline CDR1 and CDR2: SQVTM and ANQGSEA. CDR3 region: CSVEGDTDTQYF. Partial CDR3 DNA: TGCAGCGTTGAAGGCGACACAGATACG.

Comments on this clone: The read stops 3 residues short of the end of the CDR3; the missing end is completed from the germline J gene. V gene TRBV7-2 combines with J gene TRBJ1-1; D possibly corresponds to TRBD1 (5 bases). Trimming took off 5 bases at V and 3 bases at J, with 13 bases between the two ends. The CDR3 has 14 residues. Germline-derived CDR1 and CDR2 are SGHTA and FQGNSA. The part of the CDR3 DNA that was read is TGTGCCAGCAGCCGACGATGGGGGGACACTGAA. Residues: CASSRRWGDTE. The whole CDR3 reads CASSRRWGDTEAFF.

Remarks on this clone: The read halts 3 residues ahead of the CDR3 end, with the missing end drawn from the germline J gene. This chain links TRBV7-9 with TRBJ1-6, with a weak D call TRBD1 (6 bases). Trimming removed 4 bases at V and 9 bases at J, with 7 bases between. CDR3 length equals 12 residues. Germline CDR1 and CDR2: SEHNR and FQNEAQ (reference sequence). Incomplete CDR3 DNA: TGTGCCAGCAGCTCAGGGGTTTCACCC. Its protein is CASSSGVSP. The CDR3 in its entirety is CASSSGVSPLHF. Full variable domain (outside the CDR3, taken from reference TRBV7-9 and TRBJ1-6): DTGVSQNPRHKITKRGQNVTFRCDPISEHNRLYWYRQTLGQGPEFLTYFQNEAQLEKSRLLSDRFSAERPKGSFSTLEIQRTEQGDSAMYLCASSSGVSPLHFGNGTRLTVT.

With regard to this clone: Read coverage stops 3 residues before the CDR3 terminus; the germline J gene supplies the remainder. This rearrangement joins TRBV6-2 or TRBV6-3 to TRBJ1-2; D gene ambiguous. The V and J ends lost 2 bases and 7 bases respectively, with 20 bases between them. Germline V gene lookup returns CDR1 MNHEY and CDR2 SVGEGT. The CDR3 is 16 residues long. The CDR3 reads CASSYPLAPPSGGYTF. CDR3 bases read: TGTGCCAGCAGTTACCCCCTGGCCCCCCCTTCAGGTGGC.

Regarding this clone: The read ends 3 residues shy of where the CDR3 ends; the end is completed using the germline J gene. This rearrangement joins TRBV7-2 to TRBJ2-2; 9 bases are shared with TRBD2. Germline values: CDR1 SGHTA, CDR2 FQGNSA. The CDR3 runs to 15 residues. V shed 5 bases, J shed 6 bases, and the junction held 7 bases outside the gene matches. The CDR3 sequence is CASSLSGGGAGELFF. The part of the CDR3 DNA that was read is TGTGCCAGCAGCCTTAGCGGGGGAGGGGCCGGGGAG.